This T cell receptor beta chain is drawn from a study of blood T cell repertoires in COVID-19. The overall study: There were acute and convalescent COVID-19 samples, and they came from the United States, Italy and Spain.

Per germline, CDR1 MNHEY and CDR2 SVGAGI. V lost 8 bases, J lost 2 bases, and 8 bases stayed unmatched. The CDR3 is 15 amino acids. Everyone who took part was roughly 18 to 89 years old, and they came from 20 to 25 US areas. Participant-given clinical history determined each cohort assignment. Method: immunoSEQ multiplex PCR; TCRdb's copy keeps in-frame clones and lacks some. This table holds over 250,000 clones, around 80% found once. The chain is built from TRBV6-5 and TRBJ1-5; TRBD1 matches at 8 bases. Sequencing input: PBMCs or T cells enriched from blood (not recorded which). The receptor was derived from a man aged 30-40 years with acute COVID-19. CDR3 DNA: TGTGCCAGCCGACCAACGGACAGGGGCAATCAGCCCCAGCATTTT. Translated, it gives CASRPTDRGNQPQHF.